A single sample gave rise to the 31 T cell receptor beta chains below, sequenced in a study of blood T cell repertoires in COVID-19. Profiled with immunoSEQ multiplex PCR; TCRdb holds only in-frame clones, not every one. The sample holds more than 25,000 clones; more than 90% are singletons and the top ten take approximately 8%. Input material: peripheral blood. These receptors were collected from a man in his 70s with active or convalescent COVID-19.

The chain is built from TRBV18 and TRBJ2-3, with no clear D. CDR3 size: 12 residues. The germline CDR1 and CDR2 sequences are KGHSH and LQKENI. V was shortened by 6 bases and J by 10 bases, with 14 bases between the two germline ends. The DNA for the CDR3 is TGTGCCAGCTCTCCCGAGGAACGTGCGCAGTATTTT. It specifies CASSPEERAQYF.

The chain employs TRBV5-5 and TRBJ2-3, with D maybe TRBD2 (6 bases). In germline, CDR1 is SGHKS, CDR2 YYEKEE (reference sequence). V shed 4 bases and J shed 2 bases, with 14 bases lying between them. This CDR3 comprises 15 residues. CDR3 nucleotide sequence: TGTGCCAGCAGCCCGGCGACTAGGTACACAGATACGCAGTATTTT. Translation: CASSPATRYTDTQYF.

The rearrangement uses TRBV5-1 and TRBJ2-5; D unclear. The germline V gene has CDR1 SGHRS and CDR2 YFSETQ. The CDR3 consists of 15 residues. V was clipped by 4 bases and J by 2 bases, with 15 bases between them. Here the CDR3 DNA reads TGCGCCAGCAGCCCCACGAGTGGCAGGCAAGAGACCCAGTACTTC. Translating it yields CASSPTSGRQETQYF.

The V call is TRBV25-1, the J call TRBJ1-4; TRBD1 aligns across 7 bases. The junction had 5 bases not matched to a gene; V was cut back by 4 bases and J by 0 bases. Germline values: CDR1 MGHDK, CDR2 SYGVNS. The CDR3 is made up of 16 amino acids. This chain's CDR3 is CASSVGQVATNEKLFF. Here the CDR3 DNA reads TGTGCCAGCAGTGTCGGACAGGTCGCAACTAATGAAAAACTGTTTTTT.

This chain uses TRBV11-3 with TRBJ2-2, with TRBD2 matching 9 bases. The ends lost 5 bases at V and 3 bases at J; junction bases unmatched: 4. Germline values: CDR1 SGHNT, CDR2 YENEEA. CDR3 size: 15 residues. This CDR3 reads CASSPTSGYTGELFF. The CDR3 DNA follows: TGTGCCAGCAGCCCGACTAGCGGCTACACCGGGGAGCTGTTTTTT.

V gene TRBV6-5 combines with J gene TRBJ1-1; D uncertain. Germline values: CDR1 MNHEY, CDR2 SVGAGI. Deletions cut 0 bases from V and 3 bases from J, with 5 bases between. This CDR3 spans 13 amino acids. The CDR3 loop is CASSYSRDTEAFF. DNA of the CDR3: TGTGCCAGCAGTTACTCGAGGGACACTGAAGCTTTCTTT.

The chain uses TRBV5-6 and TRBJ2-3, with TRBD2 matching over 9 bases. This CDR3 is built from 13 residues. Germline values: CDR1 SGHDT, CDR2 YYEEEE. V was pared by 3 bases and J by 9 bases, with 5 bases of the junction left unmatched. In DNA, the CDR3 is TGTGCCAGCAGCTGGGCGGGGGGGTCAACGCAGTATTTT. This codes for CASSWAGGSTQYF.

This clone was recorded once. The gene calls are TRBV6-5 and TRBJ2-1, with 9 bases fitting TRBD2. Germline V CDR1 and CDR2: MNHEY, SVGAGI. This CDR3 contains 15 residues. The V segment lost 7 bases and the J segment 4 bases; nucleotides outside the gene matches: 8. The CDR3 nucleotides read TGTGCCAGCACTCAGCGGGAGGAAAGTTACAATGAGCAGTTCTTC. It specifies CASTQREESYNEQFF.

The J gene is TRBJ2-3, the V gene TRBV7-8; perhaps TRBD2 as D (5 bases). Germline lookup yields CDR1 SGHVS and CDR2 FQNEAQ. The CDR3 runs 16 residues. Trimming cost V 10 bases and J 1 base, with 21 bases left between them. The CDR3 sequence is CATYPISLGGTDTQYF. The CDR3 bases are TGTGCCACCTATCCCATCTCACTGGGAGGCACAGATACGCAGTATTTT. Based on the CDR3 plus reference TRBV7-8 and TRBJ2-3, the full variable domain is GAGVSQSPRYKVAKRGQDVALRCDPISGHVSLFWYQQALGQGPEFLTYFQNEAQLDKSGLPSDRFFAERPEGSVSTLKIQRTQQEDSAVYLCATYPISLGGTDTQYFGPGTRLTVL.

The chain links TRBV24-1 to TRBJ2-7; D gene uncertain. The V end was cut by 9 bases, the J end by 5 bases, with 4 bases between. The CDR3 sequence is 9 residues long. The germline V gene has CDR1 KGHDR and CDR2 SFDVKD. Written as DNA, the CDR3 is TGTGCCACCCCGGACGAGCAGTACGTC. Translating it yields CATPDEQYV.

V is TRBV3-1 (or the pseudogene TRBV3-2) and J is TRBJ1-4; the D is unclear. The CDR3 spans 14 residues. Germline lookup yields CDR1 LGHDT and CDR2 YNNKEL (reference sequence). Trimming pared 4 bases from V and 8 bases from J, leaving 14 bases between. DNA of the CDR3: TGTGCCAGCAGCCCCCCCGGAGCGGACGAAAAACTGTTTTTT. Translating gives CASSPPGADEKLFF.

This chain joins TRBV6-5 and TRBJ1-3, with TRBD1 as a possible D gene (6 bases). CDR3 length: 16 residues. Germline CDR1 is MNHEY and CDR2 is SVGAGI. The ends were cut back, 2 bases at V and 0 bases at J, with 11 bases in the middle. The CDR3 DNA reads as TGTGCCAGCAGTTACGCGGACAGTAGCTCTGGAAACACCATATATTTT. Amino acids: CASSYADSSSGNTIYF.

Regarding this clone: The same CDR3 arises from other DNA sequences in this sample as well. The CDR3 DNA sequence: TGTGCCAGCAGCTTAAACAGTAACTCCTACAATGAGCAGTTCTTC. Translation: CASSLNSNSYNEQFF. The V and J genes are TRBV7-3 and TRBJ2-1; no firm D call. Germline CDR1 is SGHTA and CDR2 is FQGTGA. This CDR3 is 15 amino acids long. V was clipped by 1 base and J by 0 bases, with 7 bases between them.

J is TRBJ1-5 and V is TRBV12-5; D remains ambiguous. The V gene's germline CDR1 is LGHNT and CDR2 FRNRAP. CDR3 length: 13 residues. Trimming took 8 bases from V and 1 from J, leaving 9 bases between them. CDR3 sequence reads: CASTGWSNQPQHF. CDR3 nucleotide sequence: TGTGCTAGTACCGGTTGGAGCAATCAGCCCCAGCATTTT.

This chain joins TRBV5-6 and TRBJ2-7, with 9 bases lining up with TRBD1. This CDR3 contains 16 residues. After removal of 1 base from V and 5 bases from J, the junction contained 10 bases not matched to a gene. Germline values: CDR1 SGHDT, CDR2 YYEEEE. This CDR3 is CASSLPGQGSGHEQYF. CDR3 sequence (DNA): TGTGCCAGCAGCTTGCCGGGACAGGGCTCCGGTCACGAGCAGTACTTC.

This chain links TRBV18 with TRBJ2-3, with 9 bases fitting TRBD2. The CDR3 contains 17 residues. With 0 bases clipped from V and 4 bases from J, the junction kept 8 bases outside the gene matches. Looked up from germline, CDR1 is KGHSH and CDR2 is LQKENI. CDR3 nucleotide sequence: TGTGCCAGCTCACCACCGTTCGGTGCGGGGGGGGCAGATACGCAGTATTTT. It is translated as CASSPPFGAGGADTQYF.

V is TRBV3-1 (or the pseudogene TRBV3-2) and J is TRBJ2-1, with 9 bases fitting TRBD1. CDR1 and CDR2 from the germline V gene are LGHDT and YNNKEL (reference sequence). V was pared by 6 bases and J by 7 bases, with 4 bases of the junction left unmatched. The CDR3 is made up of 13 amino acids. The CDR3 here is CASRDRGENEQFF. The DNA of the CDR3 is TGTGCCAGCAGGGACAGGGGTGAGAATGAGCAGTTCTTC.

The J gene is TRBJ1-3, the V gene TRBV6-1, with no clear D. Germline-derived CDR1 and CDR2 are MNHNS and SASEGT. This CDR3 region has 14 residues. V dropped 5 bases and J dropped 0 bases, with 8 bases sitting between them. In nucleotides, the CDR3 is TGTGCCAGCAGTTCCTACAGCTCTGGAAACACCATATATTTT. This encodes CASSSYSSGNTIYF.

The genes are TRBV19 and TRBJ1-2; 8 bases are shared with TRBD1. In germline, CDR1 is LNHDA, CDR2 SQIVND (reference sequence). This CDR3 has 15 amino acids. The V segment lost 1 base and the J segment 6 bases; nucleotides outside the gene matches: 7. The CDR3 bases are TGTGCCAGTAGTATAGGGACAGGGAGAGGGGATGGCTACACCTTC. Translation gives CASSIGTGRGDGYTF.

The genes are TRBV11-2 and TRBJ2-5; D uncertain. The CDR3 is made up of 14 amino acids. Trimming pared 3 bases from V and 2 bases from J, leaving 10 bases between. Per the germline V gene, CDR1 is SGHAT and CDR2 is FQNNGV. In DNA form, the CDR3 reads TGTGCCAGCAGCTTCGGCCAGGCGCAAGAGACCCAGTACTTC. It is translated as CASSFGQAQETQYF.

The gene calls are TRBV19 and TRBJ1-5; 9 bases agree with TRBD1. The J segment lost 6 bases and the V segment lost 3 bases, leaving 9 bases of the junction unmatched. CDR1 and CDR2 from the germline V gene are LNHDA and SQIVND (reference sequence). This CDR3 is built from 16 residues. CDR3 coding DNA: TGTGCCAGTAGTATCGGAGGGGACAGGGCCCGTCAGCCCCAGCATTTT. It translates to CASSIGGDRARQPQHF.

This clone occurred a few times. The rearrangement uses TRBV11-2 and TRBJ2-2; D unclear. V was shortened by 0 bases and J by 1 base, with 3 bases between the two germline ends. Germline V gene data show CDR1 as SGHAT and CDR2 as FQNNGV. This CDR3 has 14 residues. The CDR3 DNA follows: TGTGCCAGCAGCTTAGACAGGAACACCGGGGAGCTGTTTTTT. Amino acid sequence: CASSLDRNTGELFF.

V gene TRBV6-5 combines with J gene TRBJ1-2, with a tentative D call TRBD1 (5 bases). Trimming removed 2 bases from V and 3 bases from J, with 7 bases in between. The CDR3 is 13 amino acids. Germline V CDR1 and CDR2: MNHEY, SVGAGI. The CDR3 is CASSYGRDYGYTF. CDR3 coding DNA: TGTGCCAGCAGTTACGGCAGGGACTATGGCTACACCTTC.

The J gene is TRBJ1-1, the V gene TRBV25-1; D gene unclear. CDR1 is MGHDK and CDR2 is SYGVNS in the germline V gene. This CDR3 has 13 residues. The V and J ends lost 1 base and 12 bases respectively, with 15 bases between them. CDR3 nucleotide sequence: TGTGCCAGCAGTGAATTGGTCGGTGTATTGCCTTTCTTT. Amino acid sequence: CASSELVGVLPFF.

Worth noting for this clone: The germline gene is not matched at one end of the junction; a read error may be the cause. The V call is TRBV7-7, the J call TRBJ2-1, with D possibly TRBD2 on 7 matching bases. Germline-derived CDR1 and CDR2 are SSHAT and FNYEAQ (reference sequence). The CDR3 has 15 amino acids. The CDR3 nucleotides read TGTGCTAGCAGCTTACGTAGGGGGGGGGAGAATGAGCAGTTCTTC. Translating gives CASSLRRGGENEQFF.

The chain uses TRBV6-4 and TRBJ1-4; D unclear. This CDR3 has 14 residues. The germline V and J ends were trimmed by 2 bases and 2 bases, with 6 bases remaining between them. Germline CDR1 and CDR2: MRHNA and SNTAGT. CDR3 amino acids: CASSDPGTNEKLFF. CDR3 DNA: TGTGCCAGCAGTGACCCGGGTACTAATGAAAAACTGTTTTTT.

The chain is built from TRBV29-1 and TRBJ2-3, with D maybe TRBD2 (6 bases). Germline V gives CDR1 SQVTM, CDR2 ANQGSEA. This CDR3 has 16 residues. Trimming left V 0 bases short and J 1 base short, with 14 bases between. For the CDR3, the DNA is TGCAGCGTTGAAGATCTTCTCGGGGGACGCACAGATACGCAGTATTTT. Protein product: CSVEDLLGGRTDTQYF.

The rearrangement uses TRBV7-6 and TRBJ2-1; TRBD2 matches 11 bases. Germline V gives CDR1 SGHVS, CDR2 FNYEAQ. Unmatched junction bases numbered 22, after V lost 6 bases and J lost 6 bases. The CDR3 extends over 20 amino acids. The DNA for the CDR3 is TGTGCCAGCAGTTCTATTACGTCCTCTAGCGGGAGGCTGTACGGCAATGAGCAGTTCTTC. Amino acid sequence: CASSSITSSSGRLYGNEQFF. Filled out from reference TRBV7-6 and TRBJ2-1, the complete variable domain reads GAGVSQSPRYKVTKRGQDVALRCDPISGHVSLYWYRQALGQGPEFLTYFNYEAQQDKSGLPNDRFSAERPEGSISTLTIQRTEQRDSAMYRCASSSITSSSGRLYGNEQFFGPGTRLTVL.

This rearrangement joins TRBV3-1 (or the pseudogene TRBV3-2) to TRBJ2-7, with D perhaps TRBD1 (5 bases). CDR1 is LGHDT and CDR2 is YNNKEL in the germline V gene (reference sequence). This CDR3 region has 13 residues. V was shortened by 1 base and J by 5 bases, with 9 bases between the two germline ends. DNA of the CDR3: TGTGCCAGCAGCCAAGGCAGGGTCGACGAGCAGTACTTC. This codes for CASSQGRVDEQYF.

The chain couples TRBV5-6 to TRBJ1-5; D unclear. This CDR3 is 14 amino acids long. The V gene lost 1 base and the J gene lost 3 bases, with 8 bases spanning the gap. Germline CDR1 and CDR2: SGHDT and YYEEEE. CDR3 sequence (DNA): TGTGCCAGCAGCTTGAGAGGAAACAATCAGCCCCAGCATTTT. Translated: CASSLRGNNQPQHF.

The chain employs TRBV9 and TRBJ2-1; D gene ambiguous. V was pared by 5 bases and J by 5 bases, with 11 bases between. The CDR3 is 13 amino acids. Germline CDR1 reads SGDLS; CDR2 reads YYNGEE. CDR3 residues: CASSFSRDNEQFF. The DNA for the CDR3 is TGTGCCAGCAGTTTCAGTCGGGACAATGAGCAGTTCTTC.